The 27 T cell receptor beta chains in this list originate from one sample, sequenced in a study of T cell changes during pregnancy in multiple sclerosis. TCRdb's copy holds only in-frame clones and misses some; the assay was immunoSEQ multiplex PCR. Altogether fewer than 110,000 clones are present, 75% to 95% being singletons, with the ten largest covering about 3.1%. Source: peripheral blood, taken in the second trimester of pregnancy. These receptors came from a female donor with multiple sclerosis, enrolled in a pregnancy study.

The CDR3 region is CASSLMGQGNQPQHF. For the CDR3, the DNA is TGTGCCAGCAGTTTAATGGGGCAGGGCAATCAGCCCCAGCATTTT. V and J are TRBV27 and TRBJ1-5; possibly TRBD1 for D (5 bases). CDR1 is MNHEY and CDR2 is SMNVEV in the germline V gene (reference sequence). This CDR3 contains 15 residues. V was clipped by 2 bases and J by 2 bases, with 10 bases between them.

CDR3 bases: TGTGCCAGCAGCTGGGGACAGACGTCCCACACTGAAGCTTTCTTT. Protein product: CASSWGQTSHTEAFF. This rearrangement joins TRBV6-5 to TRBJ1-1, with TRBD1 matching over 7 bases. The length of the CDR3 is 15 residues. CDR1 MNHEY and CDR2 SVGAGI come from the germline V gene. With 6 bases clipped from V and 3 bases from J, the junction kept 10 bases outside the gene matches.

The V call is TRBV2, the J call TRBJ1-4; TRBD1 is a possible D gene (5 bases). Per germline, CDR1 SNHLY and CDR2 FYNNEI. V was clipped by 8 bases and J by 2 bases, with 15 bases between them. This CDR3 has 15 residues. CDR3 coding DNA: TGTGCCAGCGGGGGGATTGGTGGGACTAATGAAAAACTGTTTTTT. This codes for CASGGIGGTNEKLFF. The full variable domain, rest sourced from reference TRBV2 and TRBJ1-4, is EPEVTQTPSHQVTQMGQEVILRCVPISNHLYFYWYRQILGQKVEFLVSFYNNEISEKSEIFDDQFSVERPDGSNFTLKIRSTKLEDSAMYFCASGGIGGTNEKLFFGSGTQLSVL.

CDR3 DNA: TGTGCCAGCAGCTTGGACAGCTCCTACAATGAGCAGTTCTTC. As protein: CASSLDSSYNEQFF. The chain combines TRBV11-3 with TRBJ2-1; possible D gene TRBD1, 6 bases. The V and J ends lost 3 bases and 0 bases respectively, with 6 bases between them. CDR3 length: 14 amino acids. CDR1 and CDR2 from the germline V gene are SGHNT and YENEEA. The full variable domain, in which reference TRBV11-3 and TRBJ2-1 provide the parts outside the CDR3, is EAGVVQSPRYKIIEKKQPVAFWCNPISGHNTLYWYLQNLGQGPELLIRYENEEAVDDSQLPKDRFSAERLKGVDSTLKIQPAELGDSAVYLCASSLDSSYNEQFFGPGTRLTVL.

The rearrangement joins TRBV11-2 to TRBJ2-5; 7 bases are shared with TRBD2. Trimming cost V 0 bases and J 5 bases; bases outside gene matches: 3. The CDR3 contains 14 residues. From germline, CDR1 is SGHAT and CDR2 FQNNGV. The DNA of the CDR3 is TGTGCCAGCAGCTTAGATATCGGGAGGGAGACCCAGTACTTC. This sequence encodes CASSLDIGRETQYF.

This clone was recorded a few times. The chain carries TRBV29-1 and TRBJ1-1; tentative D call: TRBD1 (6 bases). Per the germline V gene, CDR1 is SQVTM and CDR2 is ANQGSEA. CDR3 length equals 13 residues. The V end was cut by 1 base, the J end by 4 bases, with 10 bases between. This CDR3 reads CSVEGGLSTEAFF. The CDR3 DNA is TGCAGCGTTGAAGGGGGGCTTAGCACTGAAGCTTTCTTT. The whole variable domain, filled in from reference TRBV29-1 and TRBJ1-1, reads SAVISQKPSRDICQRGTSLTIQCQVDSQVTMMFWYRQQPGQSLTLIATANQGSEATYESGFVIDKFPISRPNLTFSTLTVSNMSPEDSSIYLCSVEGGLSTEAFFGQGTRLTVV.

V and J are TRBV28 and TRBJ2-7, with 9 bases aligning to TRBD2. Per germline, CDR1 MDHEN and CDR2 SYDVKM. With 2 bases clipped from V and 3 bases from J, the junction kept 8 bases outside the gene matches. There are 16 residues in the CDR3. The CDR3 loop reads CASSLPLAGYLYEQYF. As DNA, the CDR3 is TGTGCCAGCAGTTTACCCCTAGCGGGATACCTCTACGAGCAGTACTTC.

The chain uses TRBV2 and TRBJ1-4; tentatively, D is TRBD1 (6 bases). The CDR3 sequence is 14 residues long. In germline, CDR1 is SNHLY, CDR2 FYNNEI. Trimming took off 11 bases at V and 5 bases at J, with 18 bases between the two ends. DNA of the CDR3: TGTGCCGGACAAAGGACAGTAAGAAATGAAAAACTGTTTTTT. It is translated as CAGQRTVRNEKLFF.

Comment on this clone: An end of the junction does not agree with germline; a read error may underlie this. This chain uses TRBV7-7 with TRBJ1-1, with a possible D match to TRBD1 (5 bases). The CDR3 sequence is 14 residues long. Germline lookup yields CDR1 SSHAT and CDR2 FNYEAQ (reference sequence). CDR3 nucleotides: TGTGCTAGCAGCTTCTGGACACGGAACACTGAAGCTTTCTTT. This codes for CASSFWTRNTEAFF.

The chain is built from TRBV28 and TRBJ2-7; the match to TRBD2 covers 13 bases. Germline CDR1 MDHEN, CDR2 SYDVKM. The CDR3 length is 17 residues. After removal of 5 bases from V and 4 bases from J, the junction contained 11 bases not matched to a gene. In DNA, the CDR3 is TGTGCCAGCAGTCGACCGACTAGCGGGAGGAGAGGATACGAGCAGTACTTC. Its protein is CASSRPTSGRRGYEQYF.

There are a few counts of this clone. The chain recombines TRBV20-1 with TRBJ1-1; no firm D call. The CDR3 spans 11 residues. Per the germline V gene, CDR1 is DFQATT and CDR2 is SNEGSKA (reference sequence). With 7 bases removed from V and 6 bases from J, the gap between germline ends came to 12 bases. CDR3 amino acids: CSVSKTAEAFF. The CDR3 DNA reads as TGCAGTGTGAGTAAAACGGCTGAAGCTTTCTTT.

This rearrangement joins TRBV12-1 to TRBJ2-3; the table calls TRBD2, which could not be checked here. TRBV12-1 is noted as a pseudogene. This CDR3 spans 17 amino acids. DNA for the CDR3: TGTGCCAGCAGCATCTCACTAGCGGGGGGGGGCCCAGATACGCAGTATTTT. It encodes CASSISLAGGGPDTQYF.

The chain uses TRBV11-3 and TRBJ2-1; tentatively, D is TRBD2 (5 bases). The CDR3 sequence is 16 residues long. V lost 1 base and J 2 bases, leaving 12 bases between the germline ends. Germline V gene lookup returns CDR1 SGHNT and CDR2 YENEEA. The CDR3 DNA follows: TGTGCCAGCAGCTTAGGTGAATTAGCGCCCTACAATGAGCAGTTCTTC. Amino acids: CASSLGELAPYNEQFF.

The CDR3 spells CSVASTEAFF. CDR3 DNA sequence: TGCAGCGTGGCAAGCACTGAAGCTTTCTTT. J is TRBJ1-1 and V is TRBV29-1; D unclear. The CDR3 sequence is 10 residues long. Germline loops: CDR1 SQVTM, CDR2 ANQGSEA. V gave up 6 bases and J gave up 4 bases, with 6 bases separating them.

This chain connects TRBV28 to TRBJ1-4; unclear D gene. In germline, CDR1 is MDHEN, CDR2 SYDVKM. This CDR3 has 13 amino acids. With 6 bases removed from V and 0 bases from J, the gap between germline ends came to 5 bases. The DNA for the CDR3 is TGTGCCAGCAGCCTCGCAACTAATGAAAAACTGTTTTTT. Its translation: CASSLATNEKLFF.

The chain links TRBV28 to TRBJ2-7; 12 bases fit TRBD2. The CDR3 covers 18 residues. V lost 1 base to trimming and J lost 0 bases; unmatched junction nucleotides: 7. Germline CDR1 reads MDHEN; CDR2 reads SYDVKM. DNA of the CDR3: TGTGCCAGCAGTTTATCTGGACTAGCGGGGAGGAGCTCCTACGAGCAGTACTTC. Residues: CASSLSGLAGRSSYEQYF. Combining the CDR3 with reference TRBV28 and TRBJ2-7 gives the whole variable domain DVKVTQSSRYLVKRTGEKVFLECVQDMDHENMFWYRQDPGLGLRLIYFSYDVKMKEKGDIPEGYSVSREKKERFSLILESASTNQTSMYLCASSLSGLAGRSSYEQYFGPGTRLTVT.

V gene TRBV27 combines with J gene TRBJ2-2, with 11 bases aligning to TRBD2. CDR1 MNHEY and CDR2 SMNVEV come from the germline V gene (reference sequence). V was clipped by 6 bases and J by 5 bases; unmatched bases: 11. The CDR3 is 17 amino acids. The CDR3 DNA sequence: TGTGCCAGCAGCCTTTATTTATCTAGCGGGAGGACCGGGGAGCTGTTTTTT. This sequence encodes CASSLYLSSGRTGELFF.

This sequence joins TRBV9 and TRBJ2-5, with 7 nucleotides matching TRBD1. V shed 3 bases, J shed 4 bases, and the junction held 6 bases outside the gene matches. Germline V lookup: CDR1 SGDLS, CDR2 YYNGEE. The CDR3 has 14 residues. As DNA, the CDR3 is TGTGCCAGCAGCGCGGGACAGCTGCGAGAGACCCAGTACTTC. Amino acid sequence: CASSAGQLRETQYF.

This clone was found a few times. The CDR3 reads CAIRVAATGRELFF. The CDR3 DNA reads as TGTGCCATACGGGTAGCCGCCACAGGTCGGGAGCTGTTTTTT. The J gene is TRBJ2-2, the V gene TRBV2, with D possibly being TRBD1 (5 bases). The CDR3 extends over 14 amino acids. Germline V gives CDR1 SNHLY, CDR2 FYNNEI. Deletions cut 10 bases from V and 9 bases from J, with 21 bases between.

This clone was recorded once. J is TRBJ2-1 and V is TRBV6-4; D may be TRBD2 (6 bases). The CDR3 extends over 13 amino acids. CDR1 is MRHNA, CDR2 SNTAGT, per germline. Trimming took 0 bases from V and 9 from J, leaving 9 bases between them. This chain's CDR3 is CASSDSDYGEQFF. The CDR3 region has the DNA TGTGCCAGCAGTGACTCGGACTACGGTGAGCAGTTCTTC.

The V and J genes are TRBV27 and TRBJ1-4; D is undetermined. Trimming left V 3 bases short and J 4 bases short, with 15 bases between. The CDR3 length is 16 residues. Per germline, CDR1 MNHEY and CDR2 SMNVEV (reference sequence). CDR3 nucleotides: TGTGCCAGCAGTTTCAGGAACCCGCCGTATAATGAAAAACTGTTTTTT. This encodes CASSFRNPPYNEKLFF.

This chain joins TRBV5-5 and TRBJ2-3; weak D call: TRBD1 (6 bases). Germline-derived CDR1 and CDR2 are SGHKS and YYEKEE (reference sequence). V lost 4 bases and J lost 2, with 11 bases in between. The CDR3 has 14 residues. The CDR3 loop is CASSPAGDTDTQYF. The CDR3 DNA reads TGTGCCAGCAGCCCCGCAGGGGACACAGATACGCAGTATTTT.

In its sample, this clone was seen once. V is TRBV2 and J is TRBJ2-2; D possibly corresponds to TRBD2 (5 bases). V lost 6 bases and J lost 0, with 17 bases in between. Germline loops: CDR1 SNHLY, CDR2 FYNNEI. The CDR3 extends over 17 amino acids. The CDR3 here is CASRGGEGETNTGELFF. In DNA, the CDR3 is TGTGCCAGCAGGGGCGGTGAGGGAGAGACGAACACCGGGGAGCTGTTTTTT.

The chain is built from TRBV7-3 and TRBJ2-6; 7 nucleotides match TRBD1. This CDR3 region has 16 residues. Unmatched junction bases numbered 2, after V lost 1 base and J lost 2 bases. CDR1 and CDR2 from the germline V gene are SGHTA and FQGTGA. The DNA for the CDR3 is TGTGCCAGCAGCTTAAATAGGGGGCCTGGGGCCAACGTCCTGACTTTC. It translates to CASSLNRGPGANVLTF.

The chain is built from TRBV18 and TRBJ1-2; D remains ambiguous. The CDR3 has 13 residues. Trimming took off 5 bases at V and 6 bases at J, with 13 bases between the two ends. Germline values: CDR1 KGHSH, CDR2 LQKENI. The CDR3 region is CASSSTILDGYTF. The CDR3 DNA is TGTGCCAGCTCATCGACAATTTTGGATGGCTACACCTTC.

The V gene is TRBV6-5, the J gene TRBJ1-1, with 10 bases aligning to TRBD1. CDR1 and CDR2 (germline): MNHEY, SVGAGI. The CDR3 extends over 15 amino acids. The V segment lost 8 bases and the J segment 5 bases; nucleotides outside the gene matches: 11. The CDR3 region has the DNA TGTGCCAGCCGTTCGGGACAGGGGAGGGGAACTGAAGCTTTCTTT. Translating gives CASRSGQGRGTEAFF.

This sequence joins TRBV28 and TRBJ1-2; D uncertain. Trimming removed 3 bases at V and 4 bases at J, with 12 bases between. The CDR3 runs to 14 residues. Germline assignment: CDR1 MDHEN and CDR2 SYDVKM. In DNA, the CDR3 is TGTGCCAGCAGTTTGAACTCCCGCATCTATGGCTACACCTTC. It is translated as CASSLNSRIYGYTF.